This T cell receptor beta chain derives from a study of regulatory T cells in long-lasting Graves disease. Time point denoted: persistent/refractory GD, antithyroid drugs over 5 years with positive TRAb. Isolated PBMC RNA provided the starting material for the TCR library. As a group, patients came from one endocrinology department in Xi'an, China. The authors drew 9 to 10 milliliters of peripheral blood into EDTA tubes. Germline V gene lookup returns CDR1 SGHRS and CDR2 YFSETQ. Trimming stripped 0 bases from V and 4 bases from J, with 14 bases between. The CDR3 loop spans 16 amino acids. Combining iRepertoire HTBI primers with Arm-PCR of CDR3 regions, the authors built TCR beta libraries. Authors' analysis steps: Detected in the samples were around 59 TRBV and 14 TRBJ segments. TCRdb fed the multiplex PCR reads into MiXCR, producing one record per CDR3 protein. The V and J calls were not made by the authors but by TCRdb's processing. The table lists about 460,000 distinct CDR3 sequences, roughly 22% of them singletons.

Source: peripheral blood mononuclear cells (PBMCs), taken when the disease was refractory, from a patient treated with antithyroid drugs. The receptor's source is a female donor with Graves disease. This chain connects TRBV5-1 to TRBJ1-3; D remains ambiguous. CDR3 region: CASSLELSGSGNTIYF. The CDR3, as DNA: TGCGCCAGCAGCTTGGAGCTGTCGGGGAGCGGAAACACCATATATTTT. Full variable domain (rest looked up from reference TRBV5-1 and TRBJ1-3): KAGVTQTPRYLIKTRGQQVTLSCSPISGHRSVSWYQQTPGQGLQFLFEYFSETQRNKGNFPGRFSGRQFSNSRSEMNVSTLELGDSALYLCASSLELSGSGNTIYFGEGSWLTVV.